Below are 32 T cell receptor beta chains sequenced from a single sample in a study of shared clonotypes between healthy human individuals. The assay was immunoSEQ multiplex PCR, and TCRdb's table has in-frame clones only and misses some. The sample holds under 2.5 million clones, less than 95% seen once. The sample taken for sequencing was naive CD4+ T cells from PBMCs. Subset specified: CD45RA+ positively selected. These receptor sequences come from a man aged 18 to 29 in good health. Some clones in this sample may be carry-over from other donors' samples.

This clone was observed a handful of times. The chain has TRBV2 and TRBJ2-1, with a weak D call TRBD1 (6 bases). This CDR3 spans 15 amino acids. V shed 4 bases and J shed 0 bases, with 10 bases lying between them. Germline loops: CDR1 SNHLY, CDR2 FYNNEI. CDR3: CASSVDRSSYNEQFF. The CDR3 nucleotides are TGTGCCAGCAGTGTAGACAGGAGCTCCTACAATGAGCAGTTCTTC.

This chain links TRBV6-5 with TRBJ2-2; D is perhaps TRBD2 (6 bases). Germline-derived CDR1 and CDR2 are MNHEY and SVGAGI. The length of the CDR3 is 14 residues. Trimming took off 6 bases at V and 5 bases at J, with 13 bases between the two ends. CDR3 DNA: TGTGCCAGCAGCCCTGGACTAATAACCGGGGAGCTGTTTTTT. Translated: CASSPGLITGELFF.

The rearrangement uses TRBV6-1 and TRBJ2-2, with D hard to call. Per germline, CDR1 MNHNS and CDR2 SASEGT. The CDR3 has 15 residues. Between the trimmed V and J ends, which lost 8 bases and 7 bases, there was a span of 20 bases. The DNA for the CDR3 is TGTGCCAGCCTGACGGGTAGAAACCTCCGCGGGGAGCTGTTTTTT. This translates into CASLTGRNLRGELFF.

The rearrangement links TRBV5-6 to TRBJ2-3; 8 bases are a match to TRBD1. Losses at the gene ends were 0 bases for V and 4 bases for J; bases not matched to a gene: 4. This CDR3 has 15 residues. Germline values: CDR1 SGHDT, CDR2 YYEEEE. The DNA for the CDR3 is TGTGCCAGCAGCTTGGCGCCCAGGGGGCCAGATACGCAGTATTTT. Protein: CASSLAPRGPDTQYF.

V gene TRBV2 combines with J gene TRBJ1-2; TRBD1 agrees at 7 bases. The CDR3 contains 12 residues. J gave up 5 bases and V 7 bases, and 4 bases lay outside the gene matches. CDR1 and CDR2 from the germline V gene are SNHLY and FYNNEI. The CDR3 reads CASIRQGYGYTF. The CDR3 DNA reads TGTGCCAGCATTCGACAGGGATATGGCTACACCTTC.

CDR3 sequence reads: CASSLGWTSGRVRADTQYF. CDR3 bases: TGTGCCAGCAGCTTAGGGTGGACTAGCGGGAGGGTCAGGGCAGATACGCAGTATTTT. The chain uses TRBV7-6 and TRBJ2-3; 15 positions agree with TRBD2. V lost 1 base and J lost 4; bases outside the gene matches: 9. The CDR3 is made up of 19 amino acids. Germline V CDR1 and CDR2: SGHVS, FNYEAQ.

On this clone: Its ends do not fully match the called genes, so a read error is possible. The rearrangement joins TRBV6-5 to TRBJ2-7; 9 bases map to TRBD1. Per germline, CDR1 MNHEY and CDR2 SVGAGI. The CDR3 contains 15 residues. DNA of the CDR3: TGTGCCAGCAGTGACTCCGGGACAGGGCCACACGAGCAGTACTTC. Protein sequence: CASSDSGTGPHEQYF.

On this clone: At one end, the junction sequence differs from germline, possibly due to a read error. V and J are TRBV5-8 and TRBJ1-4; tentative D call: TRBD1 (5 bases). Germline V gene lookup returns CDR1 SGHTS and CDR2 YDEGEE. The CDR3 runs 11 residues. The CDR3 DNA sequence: TGTGCCAGCAGCCCCAAGACTGGGACCGCTTTT. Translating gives CASSPKTGTAF.

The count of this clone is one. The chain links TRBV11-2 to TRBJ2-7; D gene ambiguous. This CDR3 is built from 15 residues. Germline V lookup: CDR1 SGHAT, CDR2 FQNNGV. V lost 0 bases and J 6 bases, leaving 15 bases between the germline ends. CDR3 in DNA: TGTGCCAGCAGCTTAGAGGCCTTAGACCCTTTCGAGCAGTACTTC. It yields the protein CASSLEALDPFEQYF.

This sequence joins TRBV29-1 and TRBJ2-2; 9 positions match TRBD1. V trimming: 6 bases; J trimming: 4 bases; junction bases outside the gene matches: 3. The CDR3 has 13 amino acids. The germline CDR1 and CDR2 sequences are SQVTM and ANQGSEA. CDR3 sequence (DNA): TGCAGCGTCGGACAGGGGACCACCGGGGAGCTGTTTTTT. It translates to CSVGQGTTGELFF.

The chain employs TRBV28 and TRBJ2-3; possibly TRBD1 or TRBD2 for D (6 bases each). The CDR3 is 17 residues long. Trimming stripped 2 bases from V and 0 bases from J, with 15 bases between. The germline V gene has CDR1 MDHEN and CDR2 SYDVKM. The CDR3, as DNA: TGTGCCAGCAGTTTAGTTGGGGGGCAGTTTAGCACAGATACGCAGTATTTT. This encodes CASSLVGGQFSTDTQYF.

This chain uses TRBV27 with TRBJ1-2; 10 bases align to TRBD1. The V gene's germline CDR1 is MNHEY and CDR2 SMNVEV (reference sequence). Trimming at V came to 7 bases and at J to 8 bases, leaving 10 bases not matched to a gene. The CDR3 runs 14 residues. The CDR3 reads CASTTDRGAEGYTF. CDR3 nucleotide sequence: TGTGCCAGCACCACGGACAGGGGGGCTGAAGGCTACACCTTC.

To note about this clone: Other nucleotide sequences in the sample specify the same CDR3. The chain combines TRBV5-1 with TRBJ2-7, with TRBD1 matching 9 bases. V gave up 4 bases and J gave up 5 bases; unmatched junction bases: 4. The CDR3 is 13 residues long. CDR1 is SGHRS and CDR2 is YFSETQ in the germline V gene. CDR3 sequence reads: CASSPGQGNEQYF. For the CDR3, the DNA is TGCGCCAGCAGCCCCGGACAGGGGAACGAGCAGTACTTC.

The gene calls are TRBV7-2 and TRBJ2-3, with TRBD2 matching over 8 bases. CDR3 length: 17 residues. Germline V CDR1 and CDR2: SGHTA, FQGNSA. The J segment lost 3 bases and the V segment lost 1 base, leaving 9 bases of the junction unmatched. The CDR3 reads CASSLGQRASGTDTQYF. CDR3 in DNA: TGTGCCAGCAGCTTAGGCCAAAGGGCTAGCGGGACAGATACGCAGTATTTT.

CDR3 nucleotide sequence: TGTGCCACCAGCAGAGCCGGGACTAGCATTTTCCACGAGCAGTACTTC. Translation: CATSRAGTSIFHEQYF. The chain uses TRBV15 and TRBJ2-7, with TRBD2 identical over 9 bases. The trim removed 1 base at V and 5 bases at J, leaving 9 bases unmatched. CDR3 length: 16 residues. Germline V gene lookup returns CDR1 LNHNV and CDR2 YYDKDF (reference sequence).

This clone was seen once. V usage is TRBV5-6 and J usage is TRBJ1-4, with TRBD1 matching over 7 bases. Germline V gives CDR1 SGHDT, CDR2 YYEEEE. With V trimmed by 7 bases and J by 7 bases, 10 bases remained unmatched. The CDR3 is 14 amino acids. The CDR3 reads CASSLRGVSEKLFF. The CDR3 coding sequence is TGTGCCAGCTCCCTCAGGGGGGTGAGTGAAAAACTGTTTTTT.

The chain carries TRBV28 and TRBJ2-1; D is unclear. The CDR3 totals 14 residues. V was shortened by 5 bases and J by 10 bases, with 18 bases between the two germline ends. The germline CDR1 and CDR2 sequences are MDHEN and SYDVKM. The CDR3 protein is CASSNPQAFDEQFF. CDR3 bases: TGTGCCAGCAGTAACCCCCAAGCCTTTGACGAGCAGTTCTTC.

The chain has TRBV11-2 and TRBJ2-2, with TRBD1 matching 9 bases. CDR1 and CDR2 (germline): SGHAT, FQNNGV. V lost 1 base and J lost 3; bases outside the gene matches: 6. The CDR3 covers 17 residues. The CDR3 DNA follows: TGTGCCAGCAGCTTAGCCCGGACAGGGGCCGACACCGGGGAGCTGTTTTTT. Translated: CASSLARTGADTGELFF.

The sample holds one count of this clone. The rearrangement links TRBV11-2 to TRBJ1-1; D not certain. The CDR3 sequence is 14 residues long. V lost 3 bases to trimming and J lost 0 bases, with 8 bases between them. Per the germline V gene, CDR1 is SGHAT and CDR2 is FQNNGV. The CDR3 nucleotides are TGTGCCAGCAGCTTTATAAATTTGAACACTGAAGCTTTCTTT. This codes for CASSFINLNTEAFF.

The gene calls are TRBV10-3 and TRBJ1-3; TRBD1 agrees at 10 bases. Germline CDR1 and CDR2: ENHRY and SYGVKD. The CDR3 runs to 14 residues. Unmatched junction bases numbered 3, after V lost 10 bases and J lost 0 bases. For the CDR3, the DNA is TGTGCCACGGGACAGGGGCGCTCTGGAAACACCATATATTTT. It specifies CATGQGRSGNTIYF.

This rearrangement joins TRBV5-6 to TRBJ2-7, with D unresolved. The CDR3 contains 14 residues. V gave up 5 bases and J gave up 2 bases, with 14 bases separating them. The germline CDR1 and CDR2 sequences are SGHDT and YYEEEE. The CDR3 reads CASRGQGRTYEQYF. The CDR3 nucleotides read TGTGCCAGCAGGGGCCAAGGACGGACCTACGAGCAGTACTTC. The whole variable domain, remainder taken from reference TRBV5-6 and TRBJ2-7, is DAGVTQSPTHLIKTRGQQVTLRCSPKSGHDTVSWYQQALGQGPQFIFQYYEEEERQRGNFPDRFSGHQFPNYSSELNVNALLLGDSALYLCASRGQGRTYEQYFGPGTRLTVT.

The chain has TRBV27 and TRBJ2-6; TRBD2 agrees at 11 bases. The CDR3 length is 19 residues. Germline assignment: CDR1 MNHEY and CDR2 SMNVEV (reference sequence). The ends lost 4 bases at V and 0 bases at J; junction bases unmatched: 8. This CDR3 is CASSSFGSGRGSGANVLTF. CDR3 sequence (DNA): TGTGCCAGCAGTTCCTTCGGTAGCGGGAGGGGCTCTGGGGCCAACGTCCTGACTTTC.

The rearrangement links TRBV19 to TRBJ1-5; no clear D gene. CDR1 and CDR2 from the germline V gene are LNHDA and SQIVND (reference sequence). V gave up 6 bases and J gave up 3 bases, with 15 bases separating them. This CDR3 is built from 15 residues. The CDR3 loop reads CASSTGRTINQPQHF. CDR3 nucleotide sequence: TGTGCCAGTAGCACCGGACGGACTATCAATCAGCCCCAGCATTTT.

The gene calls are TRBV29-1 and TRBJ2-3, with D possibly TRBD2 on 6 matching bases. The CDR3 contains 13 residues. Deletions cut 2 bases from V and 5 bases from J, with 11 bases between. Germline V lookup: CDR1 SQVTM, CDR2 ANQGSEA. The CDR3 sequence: CSVEPPGVDTQYF. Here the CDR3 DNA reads TGCAGCGTTGAACCCCCGGGAGTAGATACGCAGTATTTT.

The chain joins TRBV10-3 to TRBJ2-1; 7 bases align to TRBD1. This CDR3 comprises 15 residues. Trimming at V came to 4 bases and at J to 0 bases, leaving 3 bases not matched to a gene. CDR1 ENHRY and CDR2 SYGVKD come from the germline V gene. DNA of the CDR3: TGTGCCATCAGTGCGGGACAGAGCTCCTACAATGAGCAGTTCTTC. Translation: CAISAGQSSYNEQFF.

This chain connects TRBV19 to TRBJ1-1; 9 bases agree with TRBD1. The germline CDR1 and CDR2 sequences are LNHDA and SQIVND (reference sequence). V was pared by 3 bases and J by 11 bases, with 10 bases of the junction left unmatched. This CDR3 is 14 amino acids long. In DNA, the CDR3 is TGTGCCAGTAGTATGCGGGACAGGGCCCTGGATGCTTTCTTT. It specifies CASSMRDRALDAFF.

CDR3 coding DNA: TGTGCCAGCAGCTTGGGGCTAGCGGGAGTTTGGAGCACAGATACGCAGTATTTT. It encodes CASSLGLAGVWSTDTQYF. The gene calls are TRBV5-4 and TRBJ2-3; TRBD2 matches 10 bases. The CDR3 spans 18 residues. V was pared by 0 bases and J by 0 bases, with 7 bases of the junction left unmatched. Germline-derived CDR1 and CDR2 are SGHNT and YYREEE (reference sequence).

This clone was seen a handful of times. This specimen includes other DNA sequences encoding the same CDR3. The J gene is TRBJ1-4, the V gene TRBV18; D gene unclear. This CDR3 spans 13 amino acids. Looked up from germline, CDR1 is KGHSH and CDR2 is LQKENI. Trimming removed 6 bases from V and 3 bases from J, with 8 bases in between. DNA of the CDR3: TGTGCCAGCTCCCCCGTGGCTAATGAAAAACTGTTTTTT. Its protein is CASSPVANEKLFF.

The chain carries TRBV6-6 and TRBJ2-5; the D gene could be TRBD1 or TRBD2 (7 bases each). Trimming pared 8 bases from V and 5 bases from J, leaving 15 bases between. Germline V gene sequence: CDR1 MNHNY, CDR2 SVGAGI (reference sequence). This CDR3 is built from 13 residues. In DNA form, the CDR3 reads TGTGCCAGCGGAGGGAGGGGGCGGGAGACCCAGTACTTC. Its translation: CASGGRGRETQYF.

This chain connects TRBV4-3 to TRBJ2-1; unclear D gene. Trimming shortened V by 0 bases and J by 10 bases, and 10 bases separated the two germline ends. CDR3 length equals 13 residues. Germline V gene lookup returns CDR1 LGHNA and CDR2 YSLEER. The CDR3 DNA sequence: TGCGCCAGCAGCCAAGAAATCTCACGCGAGCAGTTCTTC. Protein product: CASSQEISREQFF.

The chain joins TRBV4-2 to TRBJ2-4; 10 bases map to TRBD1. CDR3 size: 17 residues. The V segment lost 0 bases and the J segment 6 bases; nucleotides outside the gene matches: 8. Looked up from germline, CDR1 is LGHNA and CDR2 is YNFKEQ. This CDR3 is CASSQDSTGGAVNIQYF. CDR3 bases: TGTGCCAGCAGCCAAGATTCGACAGGGGGCGCGGTAAACATTCAGTACTTC.

In DNA, the CDR3 is TGTGCCAGCAGCCCCGGGACAGTCAACACTGAAGCTTTCTTT. Residues: CASSPGTVNTEAFF. The chain recombines TRBV6-6 with TRBJ1-1, with 7 bases that match TRBD1. Germline CDR1 MNHNY, CDR2 SVGAGI (reference sequence). The CDR3 sequence is 14 residues long. V was clipped by 6 bases and J by 2 bases; unmatched bases: 6.